This T cell receptor (beta chain) was recorded in a study of type 1 regulatory T cells. Germline loops: CDR1 LGHDT, CDR2 YNNKEL (reference sequence). The CDR3 spans 14 residues. MiXCR was run by TCRdb on the reads, yielding one entry per CDR3 protein. The table records 25,000 or so distinct CDR3 sequences, over 55% of them present only once. This clonotype was recorded once. Its antigen is not known. One end of the junction is discordant with germline, which a read error may explain. The sequence came from a human donor in good health. What was sequenced was cultured T cells, either the whole culture or a sorted T cell fraction (not recorded which). The subset here: Tr1-enriched cell product generated in vitro against host alloantigens. J is TRBJ2-6 and V is TRBV3-1, with a possible D match to TRBD2 (5 bases). As DNA, the CDR3 is TGTGCCAGCAGCCAGGGGTTCGGGGTCAACGTCCTGACTTTC. Translating it yields CASSQGFGVNVLTF. Drawing the rest from reference TRBV3-1 and TRBJ2-6, the complete variable domain is DTAVSQTPKYLVTQMGNDKSIKCEQNLGHDTMYWYKQDSKKFLKIMFSYNNKELIINETVPNRFSPKSPDKAHLNLHINSLELGDSAVYFCASSQGFGVNVLTFGAGSRLTVL.